The 29 T cell receptor beta chains in this list originate from one sample, sequenced in a study of CD8 T cells in Susac syndrome. Reverse transcription of about 0.5 to 1 ug RNA was carried out with random hexamers. TCRdb re-derived calls from the immunoSEQ multiplex PCR reads in MiXCR, one entry per CDR3 protein. Here the sample spans 25,000 to 30,000 distinct CDR3 sequences, 94% being singletons. Material: CD8+ T cells from PBMCs. The receptors derive from a human donor in good health.

This clonotype has more than one count but fewer than ten. The chain has TRBV12-3 or TRBV12-4 and TRBJ2-7; D is uncertain. The CDR3 has 12 amino acids. Trimming shortened V by 5 bases and J by 6 bases, and 11 bases separated the two germline ends. CDR3 loop: CASSPMLSEQYF. CDR3 DNA sequence: TGTGCCAGCAGTCCGATGTTATCCGAGCAGTACTTC.

The chain recombines TRBV5-4 with TRBJ2-3; D gene unclear. The V gene lost 2 bases and the J gene lost 5 bases, with 9 bases spanning the gap. The CDR3 spans 13 residues. Germline V gives CDR1 SGHNT, CDR2 YYREEE (reference sequence). The CDR3 protein is CASSFPPGDTQYF. CDR3 DNA: TGTGCCAGCAGCTTCCCCCCCGGAGATACGCAGTATTTT.

With respect to this clonotype: A read error may produce the germline difference seen at one junction end. The V gene is TRBV2, the J gene TRBJ1-2; 7 bases are shared with TRBD1. The CDR3 extends over 16 amino acids. Germline CDR1 and CDR2: SNHLY and FYNNEI. In DNA, the CDR3 is TGTGCCAGCAGTGACGGGACAGATGAGACTAACTATGGGTACCCCTTC. As protein: CASSDGTDETNYGYPF.

The rearrangement uses TRBV7-2 and TRBJ2-1; D gene ambiguous. V lost 1 base, J lost 3 bases, and 16 bases lay in between. Germline V gene sequence: CDR1 SGHTA, CDR2 FQGNSA. The CDR3 is made up of 17 amino acids. In nucleotides, the CDR3 is TGTGCCAGCAGCTTAGGTTGGGATTTCGTCGGCTACAATGAGCAGTTCTTC. Protein: CASSLGWDFVGYNEQFF. The variable domain in full, with the rest retrieved from reference TRBV7-2 and TRBJ2-1, is GAGVSQSPSNKVTEKGKDVELRCDPISGHTALYWYRQSLGQGLEFLIYFQGNSAPDKSGLPSDRFSAERTGGSVSTLTIQRTQQEDSAVYLCASSLGWDFVGYNEQFFGPGTRLTVL.

V is TRBV20-1 and J is TRBJ1-5, with 8 bases aligning to TRBD1. The CDR3 has 14 amino acids. Per the germline V gene, CDR1 is DFQATT and CDR2 is SNEGSKA (reference sequence). The trim removed 3 bases at V and 3 bases at J, leaving 4 bases unmatched. CDR3 nucleotides: TGCAGTGCTAGTCTGGGACAGGTCAATCAGCCCCAGCATTTT. Amino acid sequence: CSASLGQVNQPQHF.

This chain uses TRBV6-2 or TRBV6-3 with TRBJ1-2; perhaps TRBD1 as D (6 bases). The CDR3 runs 16 residues. The V gene lost 0 bases and the J gene lost 2 bases, with 13 bases spanning the gap. The germline V gene encodes CDR1 MNHEY and CDR2 SVGEGT. The CDR3 spells CASSYSPDSTNYGYTF. CDR3 DNA sequence: TGTGCCAGCAGTTACTCGCCGGACAGCACGAACTATGGCTACACCTTC.

The sample holds one count of this clonotype. This rearrangement joins TRBV6-5 to TRBJ2-1, with D tentatively TRBD1 (5 bases). This CDR3 spans 14 amino acids. CDR1 and CDR2 from the germline V gene are MNHEY and SVGAGI. V lost 7 bases to trimming and J lost 4 bases, with 14 bases between them. The CDR3 spells CASNNNAGYNEQFF. In DNA, the CDR3 is TGTGCCAGCAACAACAACGCAGGGTACAATGAGCAGTTCTTC.

The V gene is TRBV11-2, the J gene TRBJ2-3; D is uncertain. Germline V gene lookup returns CDR1 SGHAT and CDR2 FQNNGV. Trimming stripped 1 base from V and 5 bases from J, with 10 bases between. This CDR3 has 14 residues. This CDR3 is CASSLVTTEDTQYF. For the CDR3, the DNA is TGTGCCAGCAGCTTAGTAACGACCGAAGATACGCAGTATTTT.

The chain recombines TRBV3-1 with TRBJ2-3; maybe TRBD2 (6 bases). CDR3 size: 16 residues. Germline-derived CDR1 and CDR2 are LGHDT and YNNKEL (reference sequence). Trimming removed 4 bases from V and 2 bases from J, with 16 bases in between. The CDR3 DNA is TGTGCCAGCAGCCCCCGGACTACCGAGCTCACAGATACGCAGTATTTT. It encodes CASSPRTTELTDTQYF.

This sequence joins TRBV12-3 or TRBV12-4 and TRBJ1-1, with 7 bases that match TRBD1. The CDR3 covers 12 residues. V lost 8 bases, J lost 3 bases, and 3 bases stayed unmatched. CDR3 nucleotide sequence: TGTGCCAGCGGAGGGGGCCACACTGAAGCTTTCTTT. It is translated as CASGGGHTEAFF.

The chain is built from TRBV6-5 and TRBJ2-7, with D possibly being TRBD1 (5 bases). This CDR3 spans 13 amino acids. CDR1 is MNHEY and CDR2 is SVGAGI in the germline V gene. V shed 6 bases and J shed 2 bases, with 11 bases lying between them. The CDR3: CASSRQYPYEQYF. The CDR3 nucleotides are TGTGCCAGCAGCCGACAGTACCCCTACGAGCAGTACTTC.

This chain links TRBV9 with TRBJ2-1; D may correspond to TRBD1 or TRBD2 (6 bases each). In germline, CDR1 is SGDLS, CDR2 YYNGEE. The CDR3 spans 15 residues. With 0 bases removed from V and 9 bases from J, the gap between germline ends came to 16 bases. CDR3 sequence reads: CASSVEGSGGSEQFF. CDR3 nucleotides: TGTGCCAGCAGCGTAGAGGGATCCGGGGGCAGTGAGCAGTTCTTC.

This sequence joins TRBV4-3 and TRBJ1-2; D possibly corresponds to TRBD1 (6 bases). The CDR3 runs 15 residues. CDR1 LGHNA and CDR2 YSLEER come from the germline V gene. Trimming pared 0 bases from V and 2 bases from J, leaving 10 bases between. CDR3 bases: TGCGCCAGCAGCCAAGATTTCGGACAGAACTATGGCTACACCTTC. Its protein product is CASSQDFGQNYGYTF.

The chain links TRBV12-3 or TRBV12-4 to TRBJ2-1, with D perhaps assigned TRBD1 or TRBD2 (6 bases each). This CDR3 is 16 amino acids long. The V end was cut by 5 bases, the J end by 4 bases, with 18 bases between. CDR3: CASSRGLRGAYNEQFF. Here the CDR3 DNA reads TGTGCCAGCAGTCGGGGCTTGAGGGGGGCTTACAATGAGCAGTTCTTC.

This chain links TRBV9 with TRBJ2-1; 12 nucleotides match TRBD2. Looked up from germline, CDR1 is SGDLS and CDR2 is YYNGEE. This CDR3 spans 16 amino acids. V lost 4 bases to trimming and J lost 1 base; unmatched junction nucleotides: 3. The CDR3 DNA sequence: TGTGCCAGCAGCTCCACTAGCGGGGGGTCCTACAATGAGCAGTTCTTC. As protein: CASSSTSGGSYNEQFF.

V usage is TRBV6-2 or TRBV6-3 and J usage is TRBJ1-2; D gene ambiguous. V gave up 4 bases and J gave up 4 bases, with 7 bases separating them. The germline V gene encodes CDR1 MNHEY and CDR2 SVGEGT. The CDR3 spans 12 residues. In DNA, the CDR3 is TGTGCCAGCAGTTCCGTGGGCTATGGCTACACCTTC. Its translation: CASSSVGYGYTF.

This sequence joins TRBV7-2 and TRBJ2-6, with 7 nucleotides matching TRBD2. CDR1 and CDR2 (germline): SGHTA, FQGNSA. J was trimmed by 2 bases and V by 4 bases; bases with no gene match: 5. This CDR3 region has 16 residues. CDR3: CASSSEGTTGANVLTF. The CDR3 DNA follows: TGTGCCAGCAGCTCTGAGGGGACTACTGGGGCCAACGTCCTGACTTTC.

The chain combines TRBV5-6 with TRBJ2-3; D might be TRBD2 (6 bases). Trimming removed 1 base at V and 1 base at J, with 10 bases between. Germline V gene sequence: CDR1 SGHDT, CDR2 YYEEEE. The CDR3 covers 15 residues. The CDR3 here is CASSLRRDGTDTQYF. In DNA, the CDR3 is TGTGCCAGCAGCTTGAGGAGGGACGGCACAGATACGCAGTATTTT.

The chain employs TRBV20-1 and TRBJ2-7; 10 bases agree with TRBD1. CDR1 and CDR2 (germline): DFQATT, SNEGSKA (reference sequence). With 8 bases clipped from V and 2 bases from J, the junction kept 6 bases outside the gene matches. The CDR3 length is 13 residues. In nucleotides, the CDR3 is TGCAGTTTGGACAGGGGGAATACCTACGAGCAGTACTTC. This codes for CSLDRGNTYEQYF.

The CDR3 loop is CASSEQTGGSPLHF. The CDR3 nucleotides are TGTGCCAGTAGTGAACAGACAGGGGGTTCACCCCTCCACTTT. The chain combines TRBV19 with TRBJ1-6, with 9 bases lining up with TRBD1. From germline, CDR1 is LNHDA and CDR2 SQIVND (reference sequence). This CDR3 comprises 14 residues. V was clipped by 5 bases and J by 9 bases; unmatched bases: 5.

This rearrangement joins TRBV29-1 to TRBJ1-2, with D unclear. Trimming pared 5 bases from V and 8 bases from J, leaving 12 bases between. The length of the CDR3 is 11 residues. Per the germline V gene, CDR1 is SQVTM and CDR2 is ANQGSEA. CDR3 DNA: TGCAGCGTTCCGGGAGCCTGGGGCTACACCTTC. Translation: CSVPGAWGYTF. The entire variable domain, with the rest obtained from reference TRBV29-1 and TRBJ1-2, is as follows: SAVISQKPSRDICQRGTSLTIQCQVDSQVTMMFWYRQQPGQSLTLIATANQGSEATYESGFVIDKFPISRPNLTFSTLTVSNMSPEDSSIYLCSVPGAWGYTFGSGTRLTVV.

This CDR3 is CASKGDRGLYNSPLHF. CDR3 nucleotide sequence: TGTGCCAGCAAGGGGGACAGGGGGCTCTATAATTCACCCCTCCACTTT. The chain carries TRBV3-1 and TRBJ1-6, with 12 bases matching TRBD1. Trimming at V came to 7 bases and at J to 3 bases, leaving 4 bases not matched to a gene. This CDR3 has 16 amino acids. Germline CDR1 and CDR2: LGHDT and YNNKEL (reference sequence). Combining the CDR3 with reference TRBV3-1 and TRBJ1-6 gives the whole variable domain DTAVSQTPKYLVTQMGNDKSIKCEQNLGHDTMYWYKQDSKKFLKIMFSYNNKELIINETVPNRFSPKSPDKAHLNLHINSLELGDSAVYFCASKGDRGLYNSPLHFGNGTRLTVT.

The chain carries TRBV12-3 or TRBV12-4 and TRBJ1-4, with 11 bases fitting TRBD1. The J segment lost 8 bases and the V segment lost 5 bases, leaving 7 bases of the junction unmatched. The CDR3 loop spans 15 amino acids. CDR3 bases: TGTGCCAGCAGTACCGGACAGGGGGCAAGCGAAAAACTGTTTTTT. This codes for CASSTGQGASEKLFF.

This clonotype has only one observation. V is TRBV10-3 and J is TRBJ1-2; perhaps TRBD1 as D (6 bases). Germline CDR1 ENHRY, CDR2 SYGVKD. The CDR3 spans 14 residues. Trimming left V 6 bases short and J 8 bases short, with 19 bases between. The CDR3 sequence: CAIRDREPFNGYTF. The CDR3 nucleotides read TGTGCCATCAGGGACAGAGAGCCCTTTAACGGCTACACCTTC.

This chain links TRBV13 with TRBJ2-5; 9 positions agree with TRBD1. Per germline, CDR1 PRHDT and CDR2 FYEKMQ (reference sequence). CDR3 size: 16 residues. Unmatched junction bases numbered 9, after V lost 2 bases and J lost 5 bases. Written as DNA, the CDR3 is TGTGCCAGCAGCTTAAAAGGACAGGGGATTTGGGAGACCCAGTACTTC. Protein sequence: CASSLKGQGIWETQYF.

The CDR3 DNA follows: TGCAGTGCTTTCCCGGGACAGGGATTTGAAAAACTGTTTTTT. Its protein is CSAFPGQGFEKLFF. The chain couples TRBV20-1 to TRBJ1-4; TRBD1 matches 9 bases. The CDR3 loop spans 14 amino acids. Unmatched junction bases numbered 8, after V lost 5 bases and J lost 7 bases. Germline V CDR1 and CDR2: DFQATT, SNEGSKA (reference sequence).

The CDR3 sequence is CASRPTSGGALDSEQYF. The CDR3 DNA reads TGTGCCAGCCGACCTACTAGCGGGGGGGCTTTGGACAGCGAGCAGTACTTC. J is TRBJ2-7 and V is TRBV2, with 13 bases fitting TRBD2. This CDR3 has 17 residues. Looked up from germline, CDR1 is SNHLY and CDR2 is FYNNEI. Unmatched junction bases numbered 16, after V lost 8 bases and J lost 6 bases. Full variable domain (rest looked up from reference TRBV2 and TRBJ2-7): EPEVTQTPSHQVTQMGQEVILRCVPISNHLYFYWYRQILGQKVEFLVSFYNNEISEKSEIFDDQFSVERPDGSNFTLKIRSTKLEDSAMYFCASRPTSGGALDSEQYFGPGTRLTVT.

The chain uses TRBV4-3 and TRBJ2-7; 11 nucleotides line up with TRBD1. CDR1 and CDR2 from the germline V gene are LGHNA and YSLEER. With V trimmed by 0 bases and J by 5 bases, 6 bases remained unmatched. The CDR3 totals 16 residues. The CDR3 region has the DNA TGCGCCAGCAGCCAAGAGTTCAGGACAGGGGGCGACGAGCAGTACTTC. Residues: CASSQEFRTGGDEQYF.

The rearrangement links TRBV19 to TRBJ1-1; no clear D. The V gene's germline CDR1 is LNHDA and CDR2 SQIVND (reference sequence). Deletions cut 4 bases from V and 1 base from J, with 10 bases between. The CDR3 has 14 amino acids. CDR3 region: CASSTWARNTEAFF. The CDR3 DNA reads TGTGCCAGTAGTACGTGGGCCAGGAACACTGAAGCTTTCTTT.